Listed below are T cell receptor beta chains from one sample, sequenced in a study of T cells in Graves' hyperthyroidism and ophthalmopathy. TCRdb reprocessed the multiplex PCR reads with MiXCR, giving one entry per CDR3 protein. The sample lists 300,000 to 400,000 distinct CDR3 sequences; 20% to 25% were seen once. The sequencing input was blood. These receptors came from a woman between 45 and 60 years old with Graves' hyperthyroidism. Both conserved end residues are part of each CDR3. D genes are given only for firm matches. The listing skips clone size in some rows; elsewhere it reads once, few, many or a size class.

d_call j_call clone_size v_call cdr3_nt cdr3_aa
TRBD2 TRBJ2-1 many TRBV3-1 TGTGCCAGCAGCCAGTCTACTAGCGGGAGCCGTACCAGGTTCTTC CASSQSTSGSRTRFF
- TRBJ1-5 few TRBV15 TGTGCCACCAGCTCTGGGGATCGACCCCAGCATTTT CATSSGDRPQHF
- TRBJ2-3 few TRBV28 TGTGCCAGCATAGACAGGAACACAGATACGCAGTATTTT CASIDRNTDTQYF
TRBD2 TRBJ2-3 - TRBV3-1 TGTGCCAGCAGCCAAGTAGCGGGAGGCGCAGATACGCAGTATTTT CASSQVAGGADTQYF
- TRBJ1-6 many TRBV27 TGTGCCAGCAGTTTCCCCTTCTCCACCCTCCACTTT CASSFPFSTLHF
TRBD2 TRBJ2-3 many TRBV3-1 TGTGCCAGCAGCCAAGGGCTAGCGGGAGCGTCAGATACGCAGTATTTT CASSQGLAGASDTQYF
TRBD1 TRBJ2-1 - TRBV7-9 TGTGCCAGCAGCTGGACAGGGGGGGAGATTGAGCAGTTCTTC CASSWTGGEIEQFF
- TRBJ2-5 many TRBV20-1 TGCAGTGCTAGAGTCGGTCGTGGACTGATGGGACAAGAGACCCAGTACTTC CSARVGRGLMGQETQYF
- TRBJ1-4 few TRBV12-3/TRBV12-4 TGTGCCAGCAGTTATGCAGGGAGTGTAACTAATGAAAAACTGTTTTTT CASSYAGSVTNEKLFF
TRBD1 TRBJ1-2 many TRBV20-1 TGCAGTGCTCTCGCCGGGACAGGGGACTATGGCTACACCTTC CSALAGTGDYGYTF
TRBD2 TRBJ2-1 - TRBV20-1 TGCAGTGCCTCACTAGCGGGAGGGCGGGATGAGCAGTTCTTC CSASLAGGRDEQFF
- TRBJ1-2 few TRBV2 TGTGCCAGCAGTGAACGCGTGGGGGAGGATGGCTACACCTTC CASSERVGEDGYTF
TRBD2 TRBJ2-7 - TRBV3-1 TGTGCCAGCAGCCAAGATATCCTAGCGGGGAGCTCCTACGAGCAGTACTTC CASSQDILAGSSYEQYF